Listed here are 26 T cell receptor beta chains from one sample, sequenced in a study of hypomethylating agent response in myelodysplastic syndrome. Assay: immunoSEQ multiplex PCR; the TCRdb copy retains only in-frame clones and omits some. The sample includes about 5,000 clones, about four fifths of them seen just once. The input for sequencing was bone marrow, taken before or after starting hypomethylating agent treatment for myelodysplastic syndrome (not recorded which). The receptors stem from a human donor with myelodysplastic syndrome.

This rearrangement joins TRBV28 to TRBJ1-5; a possible D gene is TRBD1 (6 bases). Germline CDR1 is MDHEN and CDR2 is SYDVKM. The CDR3 has 17 amino acids. V lost 9 bases, J lost 0 bases, and 21 bases lay in between. This chain's CDR3 is CASWVGGPHYSNQPQHF. DNA of the CDR3: TGTGCCAGTTGGGTGGGGGGGCCCCATTATAGCAATCAGCCCCAGCATTTT. Full variable domain (missing parts from reference TRBV28 and TRBJ1-5): DVKVTQSSRYLVKRTGEKVFLECVQDMDHENMFWYRQDPGLGLRLIYFSYDVKMKEKGDIPEGYSVSREKKERFSLILESASTNQTSMYLCASWVGGPHYSNQPQHFGDGTRLSIL.

The chain combines TRBV7-5 with TRBJ2-7; the table's D call of TRBD2 was not tested on the DNA. TRBV7-5 is annotated as a pseudogene. There are 13 residues in the CDR3. The CDR3 protein is CASSPEGDYEQYF. DNA of the CDR3: TGTGCCAGCAGCCCCGAAGGAGACTACGAGCAGTACTTC.

V gene TRBV29-1 combines with J gene TRBJ2-2, with 9 bases aligning to TRBD1. CDR1 and CDR2 (germline): SQVTM, ANQGSEA. This CDR3 region has 14 residues. V lost 3 bases to trimming and J lost 3 bases; unmatched junction nucleotides: 2. Here the CDR3 reads CSVDDRGYTGELFF. The DNA for the CDR3 is TGCAGCGTTGATGACAGGGGGTACACCGGGGAGCTGTTTTTT.

This clone was detected only once. The rearrangement links TRBV7-3 to TRBJ2-1, with 8 bases that match TRBD1. The CDR3 length is 15 residues. Trimming at V came to 4 bases and at J to 3 bases, leaving 5 bases not matched to a gene. Looked up from germline, CDR1 is SGHTA and CDR2 is FQGTGA. The CDR3 sequence: CASSSWTGHYNEQFF. CDR3 DNA sequence: TGTGCCAGCAGCTCTTGGACAGGGCACTACAATGAGCAGTTCTTC.

V is TRBV28 and J is TRBJ1-4; 7 bases fit TRBD1. Germline loops: CDR1 MDHEN, CDR2 SYDVKM. CDR3 length: 14 residues. With V trimmed by 7 bases and J by 5 bases, 7 bases remained unmatched. The CDR3 sequence is CASNLGQRNEKLFF. The CDR3 nucleotides are TGTGCCAGCAATCTGGGACAGAGGAATGAAAAACTGTTTTTT.

The gene calls are TRBV5-4 and TRBJ2-6; 7 positions agree with TRBD1. With 4 bases clipped from V and 1 base from J, the junction kept 5 bases outside the gene matches. This CDR3 region has 16 residues. Germline V gene sequence: CDR1 SGHNT, CDR2 YYREEE (reference sequence). The chain's CDR3 is CASSLQQGSGANVLTF. The CDR3, as DNA: TGTGCCAGCAGCCTACAACAGGGGTCTGGGGCCAACGTCCTGACTTTC.

This sequence joins TRBV10-3 and TRBJ2-7; TRBD1 might be the D (7 bases). This CDR3 contains 12 residues. With 4 bases removed from V and 7 bases from J, the gap between germline ends came to 11 bases. Germline V gene data show CDR1 as ENHRY and CDR2 as SYGVKD. Here the CDR3 DNA reads TGTGCCATCAGTGTGACAGGGACTGAGCAGTACTTC. Encoded protein: CAISVTGTEQYF.

The CDR3 is CASTISGNTGELFF. The CDR3 region has the DNA TGTGCCAGCACAATCAGCGGAAACACCGGGGAGCTGTTTTTT. The chain joins TRBV9 to TRBJ2-2; perhaps TRBD2 as D (5 bases). The germline CDR1 and CDR2 sequences are SGDLS and YYNGEE. Between the trimmed V and J ends, which lost 6 bases and 2 bases, there was a span of 11 bases. The CDR3 is 14 residues long.

The chain has TRBV27 and TRBJ1-5; D ambiguous. Trimming stripped 3 bases from V and 0 bases from J, with 3 bases between. Germline-derived CDR1 and CDR2 are MNHEY and SMNVEV (reference sequence). The CDR3 length is 13 residues. The CDR3 region has the DNA TGTGCCAGCAGTTTCTATAGCAATCAGCCCCAGCATTTT. Protein sequence: CASSFYSNQPQHF.

This chain uses TRBV28 with TRBJ1-5; D uncertain. The CDR3 consists of 16 residues. Germline assignment: CDR1 MDHEN and CDR2 SYDVKM. V gave up 3 bases and J gave up 3 bases, with 15 bases separating them. DNA of the CDR3: TGTGCCAGCAGTTTTTCGGGAGAAGGCATCAATCAGCCCCAGCATTTT. Translating it yields CASSFSGEGINQPQHF.

The chain has TRBV7-2 and TRBJ1-1; 7 bases are a match to TRBD1. The CDR3 spans 13 residues. In germline, CDR1 is SGHTA, CDR2 FQGNSA. J was trimmed by 3 bases and V by 5 bases; bases with no gene match: 3. CDR3 DNA sequence: TGTGCCAGCAGCCTGGGGACAGACACTGAAGCTTTCTTT. As protein: CASSLGTDTEAFF.

The rearrangement joins TRBV7-9 to TRBJ1-2; D gene uncertain. This CDR3 is 13 amino acids long. Germline loops: CDR1 SEHNR, CDR2 FQNEAQ (reference sequence). V lost 5 bases and J lost 3, with 10 bases in between. This CDR3 is CASSPGSYYGYTF. The CDR3, as DNA: TGTGCCAGCAGCCCGGGGTCTTACTATGGCTACACCTTC. Full variable domain (remainder filled in from reference TRBV7-9 and TRBJ1-2): DTGVSQNPRHKITKRGQNVTFRCDPISEHNRLYWYRQTLGQGPEFLTYFQNEAQLEKSRLLSDRFSAERPKGSFSTLEIQRTEQGDSAMYLCASSPGSYYGYTFGSGTRLTVV.

The gene calls are TRBV28 and TRBJ2-3; 8 bases agree with TRBD1. The CDR3 has 15 amino acids. Per germline, CDR1 MDHEN and CDR2 SYDVKM. V dropped 4 bases and J dropped 0; count of bases not matched to a gene: 3. The CDR3 protein is CASSSQGASTDTQYF. CDR3 DNA: TGTGCCAGCAGTTCTCAGGGGGCCAGCACAGATACGCAGTATTTT.

The chain combines TRBV2 with TRBJ2-7; D is unclear. The CDR3 length is 13 residues. Germline CDR1 SNHLY, CDR2 FYNNEI. V dropped 7 bases and J dropped 3 bases, with 13 bases sitting between them. This chain's CDR3 is CASKGRSDYEQYF. The CDR3 coding sequence is TGTGCCAGCAAGGGCAGATCCGACTACGAGCAGTACTTC.

The CDR3 region is CASSYSRTIGGELFF. In DNA, the CDR3 is TGTGCCAGCAGTTACTCGCGGACTATTGGCGGGGAGCTGTTTTTT. The genes are TRBV6-6 and TRBJ2-2; maybe TRBD2 (6 bases). Trimming shortened V by 0 bases and J by 7 bases, and 12 bases separated the two germline ends. This CDR3 spans 15 amino acids. Per germline, CDR1 MNHNY and CDR2 SVGAGI (reference sequence).

The chain recombines TRBV10-3 with TRBJ2-3, with TRBD2 matching 12 bases. The ends lost 3 bases at V and 3 bases at J; junction bases unmatched: 1. The length of the CDR3 is 15 residues. CDR1 ENHRY and CDR2 SYGVKD come from the germline V gene. CDR3 sequence (DNA): TGTGCCATCAGTGAACTAGCGGGAGGAACAGATACGCAGTATTTT. Amino acid sequence: CAISELAGGTDTQYF.

The rearrangement links TRBV6-6 to TRBJ2-5, with 9 bases aligning to TRBD2. V lost 4 bases to trimming and J lost 5 bases; unmatched junction nucleotides: 8. This CDR3 comprises 15 residues. CDR1 is MNHNY, CDR2 SVGAGI, per germline (reference sequence). The CDR3 DNA is TGTGCCAGCAGTTCCCCGGGACTAGCACGGGAGACCCAGTACTTC. Its protein is CASSSPGLARETQYF.

The chain carries TRBV11-3 and TRBJ2-1; D might be TRBD2 (5 bases). This CDR3 region has 12 residues. V was shortened by 0 bases and J by 10 bases, with 7 bases between the two germline ends. The germline V gene has CDR1 SGHNT and CDR2 YENEEA. This CDR3 is CASSLDGGEQFF. CDR3 nucleotide sequence: TGTGCCAGCAGCTTAGACGGAGGAGAGCAGTTCTTC.

The rearrangement links TRBV6-5 to TRBJ2-7; possibly TRBD2 for D (6 bases). CDR3 length equals 15 residues. Germline CDR1 is MNHEY and CDR2 is SVGAGI. V was trimmed by 0 bases and J by 4 bases, leaving 13 bases between them. The CDR3 reads CASSYSTSGYYEQYF. The CDR3 nucleotides are TGTGCCAGCAGTTACTCGACCAGCGGGTATTACGAGCAGTACTTC.

J is TRBJ1-4 and V is TRBV9, with 9 bases fitting TRBD1. Losses at the gene ends were 3 bases for V and 7 bases for J; bases not matched to a gene: 7. CDR1 and CDR2 (germline): SGDLS, YYNGEE. This CDR3 has 15 residues. The CDR3 DNA reads as TGTGCCAGCAGCGCTACAGGGGGCATGAGTGAAAAACTGTTTTTT. It is translated as CASSATGGMSEKLFF. Full variable domain (outside the CDR3, taken from reference TRBV9 and TRBJ1-4): DSGVTQTPKHLITATGQRVTLRCSPRSGDLSVYWYQQSLDQGLQFLIQYYNGEERAKGNILERFSAQQFPDLHSELNLSSLELGDSALYFCASSATGGMSEKLFFGSGTQLSVL.

The V and J genes are TRBV5-1 and TRBJ1-5, with a possible D match to TRBD1 (6 bases). CDR1 is SGHRS and CDR2 is YFSETQ in the germline V gene. V was trimmed by 4 bases and J by 1 base, leaving 15 bases between them. The CDR3 length is 16 residues. The CDR3 here is CASSPGITGSNQPQHF. CDR3 DNA: TGCGCCAGCAGCCCGGGAATTACAGGGAGCAATCAGCCCCAGCATTTT.

The V call is TRBV9, the J call TRBJ2-1; D remains ambiguous. Germline assignment: CDR1 SGDLS and CDR2 YYNGEE. V lost 0 bases to trimming and J lost 5 bases, with 15 bases between them. CDR3 length: 16 amino acids. CDR3 bases: TGTGCCAGCAGCGTAGTCCCTACGAAACCTGACAATGAGCAGTTCTTC. It specifies CASSVVPTKPDNEQFF.

The rearrangement uses TRBV6-4 and TRBJ2-1, with D tentatively TRBD2 (6 bases). The CDR3 is 16 amino acids. The V gene lost 0 bases and the J gene lost 0 bases, with 9 bases spanning the gap. Germline V CDR1 and CDR2: MRHNA, SNTAGT. DNA for the CDR3: TGTGCCAGCAGTGACTCCGGGACTTTCTCCTACAATGAGCAGTTCTTC. This encodes CASSDSGTFSYNEQFF.

This rearrangement joins TRBV7-6 to TRBJ1-3, with a possible D match to TRBD1 (5 bases). Deletions cut 4 bases from V and 5 bases from J, with 9 bases between. CDR1 is SGHVS and CDR2 is FNYEAQ in the germline V gene. The CDR3 has 13 residues. CDR3 sequence (DNA): TGTGCCAGCAGCTGGGACGGAAGAAACACCATATATTTT. Translating it yields CASSWDGRNTIYF. The entire variable domain, with the rest obtained from reference TRBV7-6 and TRBJ1-3, is as follows: GAGVSQSPRYKVTKRGQDVALRCDPISGHVSLYWYRQALGQGPEFLTYFNYEAQQDKSGLPNDRFSAERPEGSISTLTIQRTEQRDSAMYRCASSWDGRNTIYFGEGSWLTVV.

The chain joins TRBV28 to TRBJ2-6, with TRBD2 matching over 14 bases. Trimming at V came to 3 bases and at J to 4 bases, leaving 11 bases not matched to a gene. The CDR3 sequence is 20 residues long. Germline CDR1 is MDHEN and CDR2 is SYDVKM. CDR3 sequence: CASSFLRKTSGRGGANVLTF. CDR3 DNA: TGTGCCAGCAGTTTCCTGCGAAAGACTAGCGGGAGGGGAGGGGCCAACGTCCTGACTTTC. The full variable domain, in which reference TRBV28 and TRBJ2-6 provide the parts outside the CDR3, is DVKVTQSSRYLVKRTGEKVFLECVQDMDHENMFWYRQDPGLGLRLIYFSYDVKMKEKGDIPEGYSVSREKKERFSLILESASTNQTSMYLCASSFLRKTSGRGGANVLTFGAGSRLTVL.

CDR3 sequence: CASSSGGAHNEQFF. The CDR3 DNA reads TGTGCCAGCAGTTCGGGGGGCGCTCACAATGAGCAGTTCTTC. This chain connects TRBV27 to TRBJ2-1; the D gene is possibly TRBD2 (7 bases). This CDR3 has 14 residues. V was shortened by 4 bases and J by 5 bases, with 12 bases between the two germline ends. CDR1 and CDR2 from the germline V gene are MNHEY and SMNVEV (reference sequence).